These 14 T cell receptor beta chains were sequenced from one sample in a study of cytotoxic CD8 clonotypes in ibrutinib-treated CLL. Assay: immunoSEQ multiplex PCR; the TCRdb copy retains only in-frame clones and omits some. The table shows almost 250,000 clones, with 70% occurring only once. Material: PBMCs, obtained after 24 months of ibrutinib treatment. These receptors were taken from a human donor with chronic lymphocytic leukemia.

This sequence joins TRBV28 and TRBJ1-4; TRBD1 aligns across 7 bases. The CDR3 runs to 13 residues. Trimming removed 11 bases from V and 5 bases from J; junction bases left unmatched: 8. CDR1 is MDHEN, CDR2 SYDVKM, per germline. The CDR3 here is CAATGTENEKLFF. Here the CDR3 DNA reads TGTGCCGCTACCGGGACAGAAAATGAAAAACTGTTTTTT.

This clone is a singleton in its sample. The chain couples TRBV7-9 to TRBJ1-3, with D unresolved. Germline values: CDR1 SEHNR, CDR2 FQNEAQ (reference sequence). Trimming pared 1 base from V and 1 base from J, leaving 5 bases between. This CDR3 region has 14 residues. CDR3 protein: CASSLVGSGNTIYF. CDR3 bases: TGTGCCAGCAGCTTAGTGGGATCTGGAAACACCATATATTTT.

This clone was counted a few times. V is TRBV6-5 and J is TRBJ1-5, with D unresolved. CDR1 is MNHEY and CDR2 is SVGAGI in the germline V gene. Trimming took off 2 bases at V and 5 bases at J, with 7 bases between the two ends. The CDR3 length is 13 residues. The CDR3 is CASSYQAHQPQHF. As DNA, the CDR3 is TGTGCCAGCAGTTACCAGGCTCATCAGCCCCAGCATTTT.

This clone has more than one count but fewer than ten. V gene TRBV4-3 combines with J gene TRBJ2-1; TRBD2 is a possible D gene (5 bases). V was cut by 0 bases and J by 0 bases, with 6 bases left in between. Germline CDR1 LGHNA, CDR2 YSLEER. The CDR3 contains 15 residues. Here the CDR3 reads CASSQEGSSYNEQFF. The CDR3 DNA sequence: TGCGCCAGCAGCCAAGAAGGGAGCTCCTACAATGAGCAGTTCTTC.

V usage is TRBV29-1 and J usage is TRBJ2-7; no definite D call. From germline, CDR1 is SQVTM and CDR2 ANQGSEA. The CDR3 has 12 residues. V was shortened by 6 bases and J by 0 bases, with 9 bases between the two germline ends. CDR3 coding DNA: TGCAGCGTCTTTTTGGCCTCCTACGAGCAGTACTTC. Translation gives CSVFLASYEQYF.

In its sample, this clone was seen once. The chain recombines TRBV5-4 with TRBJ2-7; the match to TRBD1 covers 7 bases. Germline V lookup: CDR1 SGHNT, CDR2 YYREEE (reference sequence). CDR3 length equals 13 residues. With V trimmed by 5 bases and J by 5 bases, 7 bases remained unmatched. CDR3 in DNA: TGTGCCAGCAGTGCGACAGGGATCAACGAGCAGTACTTC. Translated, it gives CASSATGINEQYF.

CDR3 sequence: CASSHPGRGTDTQYF. The DNA for the CDR3 is TGCGCCAGCAGCCACCCGGGGAGGGGAACTGATACGCAGTATTTT. The chain combines TRBV4-1 with TRBJ2-3; the match to TRBD2 covers 7 bases. Germline values: CDR1 MGHRA, CDR2 YSYEKL. The V segment lost 3 bases and the J segment 6 bases; nucleotides outside the gene matches: 9. The CDR3 runs 15 residues.

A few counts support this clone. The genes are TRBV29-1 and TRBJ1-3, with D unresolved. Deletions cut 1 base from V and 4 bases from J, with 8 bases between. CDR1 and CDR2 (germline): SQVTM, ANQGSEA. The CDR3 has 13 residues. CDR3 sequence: CSVEATLGNTIYF. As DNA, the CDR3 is TGCAGCGTTGAAGCCACGCTCGGAAACACCATATATTTT.

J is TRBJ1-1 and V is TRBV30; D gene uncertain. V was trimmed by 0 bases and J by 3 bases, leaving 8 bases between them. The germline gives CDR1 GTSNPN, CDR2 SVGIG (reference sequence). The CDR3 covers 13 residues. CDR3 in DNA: TGTGCCTGGAGTGTACGGGCCGACACTGAAGCTTTCTTT. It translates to CAWSVRADTEAFF.

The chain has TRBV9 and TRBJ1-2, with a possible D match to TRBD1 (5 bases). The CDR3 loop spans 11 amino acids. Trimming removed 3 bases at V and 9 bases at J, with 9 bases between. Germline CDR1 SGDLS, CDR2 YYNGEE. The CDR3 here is CASSEAGRYTF. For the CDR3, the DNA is TGTGCCAGCAGCGAGGCGGGACGCTACACCTTC.

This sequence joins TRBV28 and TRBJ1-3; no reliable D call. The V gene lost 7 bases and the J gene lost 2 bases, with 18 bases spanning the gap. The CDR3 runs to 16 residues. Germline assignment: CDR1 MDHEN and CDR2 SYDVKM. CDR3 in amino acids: CASTSRTERTGNTIYF. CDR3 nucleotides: TGTGCCAGCACCTCAAGGACGGAGAGAACTGGAAACACCATATATTTT.

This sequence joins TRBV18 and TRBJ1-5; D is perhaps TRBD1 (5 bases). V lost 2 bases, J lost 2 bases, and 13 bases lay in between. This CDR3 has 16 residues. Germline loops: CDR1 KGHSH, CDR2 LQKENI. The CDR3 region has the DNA TGTGCCAGCTCACCATCCAGGGAGTCGGGCAATCAGCCCCAGCATTTT. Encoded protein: CASSPSRESGNQPQHF.

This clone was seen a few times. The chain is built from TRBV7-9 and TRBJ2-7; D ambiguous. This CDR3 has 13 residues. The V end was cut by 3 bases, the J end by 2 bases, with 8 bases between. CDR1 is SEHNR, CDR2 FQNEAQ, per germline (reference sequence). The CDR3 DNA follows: TGTGCCAGCAGCTTTGGGCCTACCTACGAGCAGTACTTC. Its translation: CASSFGPTYEQYF.

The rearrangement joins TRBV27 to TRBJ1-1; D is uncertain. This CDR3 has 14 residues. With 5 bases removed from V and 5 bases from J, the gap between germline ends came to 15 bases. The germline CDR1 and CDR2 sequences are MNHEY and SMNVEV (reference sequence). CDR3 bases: TGTGCCAGCAGTGCAGTGCGGGTAGAGACTGAAGCTTTCTTT. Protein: CASSAVRVETEAFF.